The present entry profiles one T cell receptor (beta chain) with its context. Its antigen is still unknown. The data derive from a study of cytomegalovirus exposure and HLA in healthy donors. Across the study: An analysis done earlier identified about 100 million unique TCR beta sequences from approximately 180 million T cells. Points from the study as a whole: Available immune exposure information was restricted to CMV serostatus only.

The germline V gene encodes CDR1 SQVTM and CDR2 ANQGSEA. V gave up 2 bases and J gave up 0 bases, with 8 bases separating them. The CDR3 is 15 amino acids. Vbeta (60) and Jbeta (13) primers were used in the PCR. This table comes from immunoSEQ multiplex PCR, and its TCRdb copy is limited to in-frame clones, with some not included. The sample has some 200,000 clones, almost 80% seen once. Among the donors, all were healthy bone marrow donors. This receptor was obtained from a man younger than 35 in good health and CMV-seronegative. The chain recombines TRBV29-1 with TRBJ2-6; D gene ambiguous. Sequenced material: PBMCs. DNA of the CDR3: TGCAGCGTTGAAAGTCTACGCTCTGGGGCCAACGTCCTGACTTTC. Translation: CSVESLRSGANVLTF.